This TCR beta chain was recovered during a study of T cell responses to AZD1222 COVID-19 vaccine. This clone was observed once. Antigen specificity is unknown. Here immunoSEQ multiplex PCR was the method, and the copy in TCRdb shows in-frame clones only, minus some. The table has 85,000 to 100,000 clones, 85% to 90% seen once. General observations from the study: Spike-wide vaccine-associated CD4 TCRs dominated at 160-218 and 743-854. Within unmutated variant regions lay the reported targets of nearly half of spike-specific TCRs.

The germline V gene has CDR1 SGHKS and CDR2 YYEKEE (reference sequence). The V and J ends lost 1 base and 5 bases respectively, with 16 bases between them. This CDR3 has 15 amino acids. The receptor's source is an adult who received the AZD1222 COVID-19 vaccine. The specimen comprised peripheral blood, sampled 28 days after the second AZD1222 dose. The chain has TRBV5-5 and TRBJ2-7; a possible D gene is TRBD2 (6 bases). As DNA, the CDR3 is TGTGCCAGCAGCTTGTCCGCGGGGCGGGCCGACGAGCAGTACTTC. It is translated as CASSLSAGRADEQYF.